The 6 T cell receptor beta chains given below trace back to one sample, sequenced in a study of T cell responses to AZD1222 COVID-19 vaccine. TCRdb's copy holds only in-frame clones and misses some; the assay was immunoSEQ multiplex PCR. The sample contains around 170,000 clones, approximately 86% of which appear only once. The sequences come from peripheral blood, collected 28 days after the second AZD1222 dose. The source of these receptors is an adult who received the AZD1222 COVID-19 vaccine.

This chain connects TRBV7-6 to TRBJ1-4, with D tentatively TRBD1 (6 bases). Germline V gene lookup returns CDR1 SGHVS and CDR2 FNYEAQ. Trimming removed 4 bases from V and 6 bases from J, with 12 bases in between. The CDR3 runs 14 residues. CDR3 nucleotide sequence: TGTGCCAGCAGCTACGGGGGCGATGATGAAAAACTGTTTTTT. It encodes CASSYGGDDEKLFF.

This sequence joins TRBV6-5 and TRBJ2-7; 11 bases are shared with TRBD1. This CDR3 has 13 amino acids. J was trimmed by 6 bases and V by 6 bases; bases with no gene match: 4. Germline lookup yields CDR1 MNHEY and CDR2 SVGAGI. CDR3 amino acids: CASSRGTGGEQYF. Here the CDR3 DNA reads TGTGCCAGCAGCAGAGGGACAGGGGGCGAGCAGTACTTC.

The chain combines TRBV30 with TRBJ2-3; 9 bases match TRBD1. The CDR3 runs 14 residues. The V gene end was trimmed by 7 bases and the J gene end by 2 bases; junction bases not matched to a gene: 7. The germline CDR1 and CDR2 sequences are GTSNPN and SVGIG (reference sequence). The CDR3 DNA sequence: TGTGCCTCAGGACAGGGGACCCTCACAGATACGCAGTATTTT. Its protein product is CASGQGTLTDTQYF.

V gene TRBV5-5 combines with J gene TRBJ2-7; 9 bases align to TRBD1. Trimming removed 4 bases from V and 3 bases from J; junction bases left unmatched: 8. The CDR3 consists of 15 residues. Germline lookup yields CDR1 SGHKS and CDR2 YYEKEE (reference sequence). The CDR3 spells CASSPTGTGSYEQYF. The CDR3 nucleotides are TGTGCCAGCAGCCCAACCGGGACAGGGAGCTACGAGCAGTACTTC.

This chain links TRBV7-2 with TRBJ1-3, with 10 bases that match TRBD1. The CDR3 runs to 16 residues. Germline CDR1 and CDR2: SGHTA and FQGNSA. Trimming took 1 base from V and 4 from J; bases not matched to a gene: 4. The CDR3 loop reads CASSLGDRGLGNTIYF. DNA for the CDR3: TGTGCCAGCAGCTTAGGAGACAGGGGGCTCGGAAACACCATATATTTT.

V gene TRBV19 combines with J gene TRBJ1-1; D is possibly TRBD1 (5 bases). This CDR3 has 14 residues. V was shortened by 5 bases and J by 1 base, with 11 bases between the two germline ends. Germline V lookup: CDR1 LNHDA, CDR2 SQIVND (reference sequence). CDR3 sequence reads: CASSGGLTNTEAFF. In DNA, the CDR3 is TGTGCCAGTAGTGGGGGACTGACGAACACTGAAGCTTTCTTT.